This TCR beta chain was recorded in a study of T-cell reconstitution after alpha-beta-depleted transplantation in children. V was trimmed by 4 bases and J by 8 bases, leaving 10 bases between them. This CDR3 spans 12 amino acids. The V gene's germline CDR1 is SGHRS and CDR2 YFSETQ. The study's findings and limits: Among T cells one year after transplant, newly produced cells accounted for most counts and diversity.

This clonotype was counted at least ten times. The antigen remains undetermined. Unique molecular identifiers were used to barcode this TCRbeta library. TCRdb analysed the PCR reads with MiXCR anew, one entry per CDR3 protein. The profile shows about 870,000 distinct CDR3 sequences, around 15% of them singletons. The genes are TRBV5-1 and TRBJ2-1, with a weak D call TRBD1 (6 bases). The sequences come from PBMCs, mostly from graft donor cells, collected 360 days after TCRalphabeta/CD19-depleted stem cell transplant. The source is a male patient between 10 and 17 years old who had a stem cell transplant for acute lymphoblastic leukemia, so the T cells may come from the graft donor. For the CDR3, the DNA is TGCGCCAGCAGCGCCCCAGGGGATGAGCAGTTCTTC. Its translation is CASSAPGDEQFF.